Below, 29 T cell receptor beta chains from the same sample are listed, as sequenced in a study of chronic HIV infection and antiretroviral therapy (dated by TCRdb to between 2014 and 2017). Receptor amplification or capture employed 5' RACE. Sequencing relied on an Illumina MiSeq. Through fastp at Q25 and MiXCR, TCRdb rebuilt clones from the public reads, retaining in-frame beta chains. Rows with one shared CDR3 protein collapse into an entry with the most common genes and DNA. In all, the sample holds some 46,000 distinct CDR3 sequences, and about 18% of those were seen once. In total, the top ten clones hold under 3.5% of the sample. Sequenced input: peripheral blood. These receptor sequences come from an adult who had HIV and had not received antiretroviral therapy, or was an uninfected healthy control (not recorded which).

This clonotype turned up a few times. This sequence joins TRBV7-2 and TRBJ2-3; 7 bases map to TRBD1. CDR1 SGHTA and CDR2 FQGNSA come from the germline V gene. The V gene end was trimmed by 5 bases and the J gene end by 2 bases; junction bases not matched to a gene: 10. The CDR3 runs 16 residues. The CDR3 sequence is CASSPRTGRFTDTQYF. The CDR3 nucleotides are TGTGCCAGCAGCCCCAGGACAGGAAGATTCACAGATACGCAGTATTTT.

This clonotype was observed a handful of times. The chain's CDR3 is CASTIGGAETQYF. CDR3 nucleotide sequence: TGTGCCAGCACAATTGGGGGAGCAGAGACCCAGTACTTC. V and J are TRBV2 and TRBJ2-5; D possibly matches TRBD1 or TRBD2 (5 bases each). Trimming cost V 7 bases and J 4 bases, with 13 bases left between them. Germline loops: CDR1 SNHLY, CDR2 FYNNEI. The CDR3 is 13 amino acids.

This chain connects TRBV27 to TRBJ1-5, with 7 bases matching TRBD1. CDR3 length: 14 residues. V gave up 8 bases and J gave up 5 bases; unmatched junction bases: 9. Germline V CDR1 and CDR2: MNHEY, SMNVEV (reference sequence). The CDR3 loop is CASGGPGQYQPQHF. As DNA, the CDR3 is TGTGCCAGCGGAGGGCCGGGACAGTATCAGCCCCAGCATTTT.

The CDR3 nucleotides read TGCGCCAGCAGCGCAGGTAGCGGACCACTGTACTTC. Protein: CASSAGSGPLYF. This sequence joins TRBV5-1 and TRBJ2-7; possible D gene TRBD2, 6 bases. The V and J ends lost 4 bases and 12 bases respectively, with 17 bases between them. CDR1 is SGHRS and CDR2 is YFSETQ in the germline V gene. The length of the CDR3 is 12 residues.

The CDR3 here is CASRALQGASEQYF. The CDR3 DNA reads TGTGCCAGCCGTGCCTTACAGGGGGCGAGCGAGCAGTACTTC. The V and J genes are TRBV28 and TRBJ2-7, with 9 bases fitting TRBD1. Per germline, CDR1 MDHEN and CDR2 SYDVKM. The CDR3 runs 14 residues. Trimming cost V 8 bases and J 6 bases; bases outside gene matches: 11.

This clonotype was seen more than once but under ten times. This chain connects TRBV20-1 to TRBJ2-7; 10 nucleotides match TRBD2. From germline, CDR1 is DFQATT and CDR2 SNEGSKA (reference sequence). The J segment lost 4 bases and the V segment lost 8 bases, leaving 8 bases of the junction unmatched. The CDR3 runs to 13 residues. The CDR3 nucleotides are TGCAGTACCGAGGCTAGCGGGAGTTACGAGCAGTACTTC. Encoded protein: CSTEASGSYEQYF.

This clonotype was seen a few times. CDR3 in amino acids: CSVDGGSGTYEQYF. The CDR3, as DNA: TGCAGCGTTGATGGAGGTTCGGGGACCTACGAGCAGTACTTC. This sequence joins TRBV29-1 and TRBJ2-7; tentatively, D is TRBD2 (5 bases). V gave up 3 bases and J gave up 2 bases, with 14 bases separating them. The CDR3 consists of 14 residues. CDR1 and CDR2 (germline): SQVTM, ANQGSEA.

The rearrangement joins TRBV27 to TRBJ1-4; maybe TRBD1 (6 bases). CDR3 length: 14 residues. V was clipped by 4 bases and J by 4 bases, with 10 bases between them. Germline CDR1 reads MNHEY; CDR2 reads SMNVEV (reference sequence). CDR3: CASSYDRNNEKLFF. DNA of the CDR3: TGTGCCAGCAGTTACGACAGGAATAATGAAAAACTGTTTTTT.

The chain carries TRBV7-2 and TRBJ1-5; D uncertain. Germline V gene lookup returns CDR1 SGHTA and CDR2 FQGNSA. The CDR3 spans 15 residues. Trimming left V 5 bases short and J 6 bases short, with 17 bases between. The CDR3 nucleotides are TGTGCCAGCAGCGGCCGCCCGGGCTTAGCTCAGCCCCAGCATTTT. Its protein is CASSGRPGLAQPQHF.

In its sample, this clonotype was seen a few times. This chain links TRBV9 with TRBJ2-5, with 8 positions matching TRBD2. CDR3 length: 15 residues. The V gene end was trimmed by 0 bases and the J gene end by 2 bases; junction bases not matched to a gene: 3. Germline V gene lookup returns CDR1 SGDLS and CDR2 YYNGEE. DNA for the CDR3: TGTGCCAGCAGCGTAGAGACTAGCGCGCAAGAGACCCAGTACTTC. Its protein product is CASSVETSAQETQYF.

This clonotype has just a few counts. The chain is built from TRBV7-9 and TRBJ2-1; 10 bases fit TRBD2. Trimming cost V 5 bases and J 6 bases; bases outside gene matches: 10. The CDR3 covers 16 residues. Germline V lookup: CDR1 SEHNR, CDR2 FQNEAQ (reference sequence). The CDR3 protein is CASSNTLAGDRNEQFF. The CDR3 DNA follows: TGTGCCAGCAGCAACACGCTAGCGGGAGACCGCAATGAGCAGTTCTTC. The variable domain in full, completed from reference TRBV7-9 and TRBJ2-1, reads DTGVSQNPRHKITKRGQNVTFRCDPISEHNRLYWYRQTLGQGPEFLTYFQNEAQLEKSRLLSDRFSAERPKGSFSTLEIQRTEQGDSAMYLCASSNTLAGDRNEQFFGPGTRLTVL.

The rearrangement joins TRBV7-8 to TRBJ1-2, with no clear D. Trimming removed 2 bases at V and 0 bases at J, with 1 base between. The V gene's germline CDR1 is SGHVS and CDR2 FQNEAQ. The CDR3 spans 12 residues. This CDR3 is CASSLTNYGYTF. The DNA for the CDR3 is TGTGCCAGCAGCTTAACTAACTATGGCTACACCTTC.

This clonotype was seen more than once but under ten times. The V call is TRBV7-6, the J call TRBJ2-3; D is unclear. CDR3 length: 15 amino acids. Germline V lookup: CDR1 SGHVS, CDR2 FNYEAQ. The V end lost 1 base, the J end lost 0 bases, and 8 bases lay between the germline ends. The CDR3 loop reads CASSLVRLSTDTQYF. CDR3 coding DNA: TGTGCCAGCAGCTTAGTACGTCTTAGCACAGATACGCAGTATTTT.

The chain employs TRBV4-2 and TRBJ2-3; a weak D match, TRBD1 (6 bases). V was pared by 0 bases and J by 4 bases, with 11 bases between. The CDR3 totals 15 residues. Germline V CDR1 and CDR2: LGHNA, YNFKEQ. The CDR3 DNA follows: TGTGCCAGCAGCCAAGATCACAGGGTGGCAGATACGCAGTATTTT. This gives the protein CASSQDHRVADTQYF.

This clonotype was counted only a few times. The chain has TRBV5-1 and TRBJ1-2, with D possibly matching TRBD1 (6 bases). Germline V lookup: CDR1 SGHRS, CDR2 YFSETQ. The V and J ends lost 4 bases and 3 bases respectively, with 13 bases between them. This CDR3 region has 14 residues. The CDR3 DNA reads TGCGCCAGCAGCCAAACACAGGGATACTATGGCTACACCTTC. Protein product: CASSQTQGYYGYTF.

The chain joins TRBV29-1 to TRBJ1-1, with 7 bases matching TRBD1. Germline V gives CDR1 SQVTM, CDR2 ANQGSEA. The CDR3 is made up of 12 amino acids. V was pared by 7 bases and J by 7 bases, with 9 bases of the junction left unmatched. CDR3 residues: CSARQGFIEAFF. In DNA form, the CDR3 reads TGCAGCGCACGACAGGGTTTTATTGAAGCTTTCTTT.

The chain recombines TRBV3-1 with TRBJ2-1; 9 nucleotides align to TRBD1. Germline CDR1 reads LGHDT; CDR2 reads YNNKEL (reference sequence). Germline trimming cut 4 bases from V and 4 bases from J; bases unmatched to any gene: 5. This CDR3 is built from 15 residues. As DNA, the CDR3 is TGTGCCAGCAGCCCAGACAGGGGGAGATACAATGAGCAGTTCTTC. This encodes CASSPDRGRYNEQFF.

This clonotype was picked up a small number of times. The CDR3, as DNA: TGCGCCAGCAGCTTCAGCGACCCCTCCTACAATGAGCAGTTCTTC. Encoded protein: CASSFSDPSYNEQFF. The V call is TRBV5-1, the J call TRBJ2-1; D uncertain. V lost 2 bases and J lost 0, with 9 bases in between. Per the germline V gene, CDR1 is SGHRS and CDR2 is YFSETQ. The CDR3 contains 15 residues.

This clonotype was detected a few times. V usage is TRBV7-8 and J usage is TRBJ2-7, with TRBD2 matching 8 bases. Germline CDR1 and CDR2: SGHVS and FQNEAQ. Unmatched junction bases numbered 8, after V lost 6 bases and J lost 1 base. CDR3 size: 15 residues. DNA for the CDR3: TGTGCCAGCAGACCTCGACGGGGGGGGTCCTACGAGCAGTACTTC. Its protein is CASRPRRGGSYEQYF.

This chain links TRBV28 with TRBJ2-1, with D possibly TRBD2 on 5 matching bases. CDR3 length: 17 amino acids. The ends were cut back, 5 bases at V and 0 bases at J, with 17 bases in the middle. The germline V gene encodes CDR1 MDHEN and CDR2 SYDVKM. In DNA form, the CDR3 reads TGTGCCAGCAGTCGCCGAGGGTTAGAGAGCTCCTACAATGAGCAGTTCTTC. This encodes CASSRRGLESSYNEQFF.

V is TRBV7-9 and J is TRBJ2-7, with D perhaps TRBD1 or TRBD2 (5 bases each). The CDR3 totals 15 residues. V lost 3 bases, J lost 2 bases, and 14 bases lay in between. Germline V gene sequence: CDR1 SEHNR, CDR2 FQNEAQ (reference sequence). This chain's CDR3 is CASSLGDSGAYEQYF. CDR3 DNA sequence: TGTGCCAGCAGCTTGGGTGACAGCGGCGCCTACGAGCAGTACTTC. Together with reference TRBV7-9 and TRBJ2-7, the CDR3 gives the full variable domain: DTGVSQNPRHKITKRGQNVTFRCDPISEHNRLYWYRQTLGQGPEFLTYFQNEAQLEKSRLLSDRFSAERPKGSFSTLEIQRTEQGDSAMYLCASSLGDSGAYEQYFGPGTRLTVT.

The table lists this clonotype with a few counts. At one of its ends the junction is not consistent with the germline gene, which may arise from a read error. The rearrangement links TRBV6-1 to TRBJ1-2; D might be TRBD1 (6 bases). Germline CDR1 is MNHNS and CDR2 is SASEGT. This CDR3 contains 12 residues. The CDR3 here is CGTAGAGYGYTF. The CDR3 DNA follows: TGCGGGACCGCGGGGGCAGGATATGGCTACACCTTC.

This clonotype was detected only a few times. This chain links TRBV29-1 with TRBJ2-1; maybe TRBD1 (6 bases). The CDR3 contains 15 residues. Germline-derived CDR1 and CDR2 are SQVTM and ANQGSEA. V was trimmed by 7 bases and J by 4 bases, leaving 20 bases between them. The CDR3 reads CSADPQGPFYNEQFF. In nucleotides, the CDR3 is TGCAGCGCTGATCCACAGGGTCCTTTTTACAATGAGCAGTTCTTC.

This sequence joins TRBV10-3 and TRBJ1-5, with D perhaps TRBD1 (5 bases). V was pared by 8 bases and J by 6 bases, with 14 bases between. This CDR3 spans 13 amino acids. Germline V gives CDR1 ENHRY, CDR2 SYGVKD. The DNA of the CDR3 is TGTGCCATCGGGCAGACAGAGGGTCAGCCCCAGCATTTT. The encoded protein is CAIGQTEGQPQHF.

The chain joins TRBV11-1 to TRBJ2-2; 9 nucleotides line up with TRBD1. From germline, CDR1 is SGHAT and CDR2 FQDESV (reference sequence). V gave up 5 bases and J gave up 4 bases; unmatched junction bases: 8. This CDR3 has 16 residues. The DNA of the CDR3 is TGTGCCAGCAGCAAGGGGACAGGGTACATCACCGGGGAGCTGTTTTTT. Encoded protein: CASSKGTGYITGELFF.

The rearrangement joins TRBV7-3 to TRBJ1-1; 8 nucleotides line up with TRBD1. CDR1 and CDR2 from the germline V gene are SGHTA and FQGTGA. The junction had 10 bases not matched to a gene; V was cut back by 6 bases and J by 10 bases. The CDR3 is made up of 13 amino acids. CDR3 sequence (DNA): TGTGCCAGCAGTGCCCAGGGGGCGAAGGGAGCTTTCTTT. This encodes CASSAQGAKGAFF.

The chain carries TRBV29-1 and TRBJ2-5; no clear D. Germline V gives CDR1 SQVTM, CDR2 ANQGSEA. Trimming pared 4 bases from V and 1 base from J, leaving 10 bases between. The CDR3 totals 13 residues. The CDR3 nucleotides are TGCAGCGTTGCAGTCCCCCCCCAAGAGACCCAGTACTTC. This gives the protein CSVAVPPQETQYF. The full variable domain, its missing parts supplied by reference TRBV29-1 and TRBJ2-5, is SAVISQKPSRDICQRGTSLTIQCQVDSQVTMMFWYRQQPGQSLTLIATANQGSEATYESGFVIDKFPISRPNLTFSTLTVSNMSPEDSSIYLCSVAVPPQETQYFGPGTRLLVL.

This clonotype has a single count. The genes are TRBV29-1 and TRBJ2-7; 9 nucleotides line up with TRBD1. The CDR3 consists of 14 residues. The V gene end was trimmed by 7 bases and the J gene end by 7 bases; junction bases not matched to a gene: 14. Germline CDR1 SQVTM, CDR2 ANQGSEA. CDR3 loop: CSAWSRTGVREQYF. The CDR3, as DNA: TGCAGCGCCTGGTCCCGGACAGGGGTTAGGGAGCAGTACTTC.

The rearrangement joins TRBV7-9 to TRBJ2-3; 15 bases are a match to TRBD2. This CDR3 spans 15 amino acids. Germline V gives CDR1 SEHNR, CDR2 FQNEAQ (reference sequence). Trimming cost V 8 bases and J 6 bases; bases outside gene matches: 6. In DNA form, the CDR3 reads TGTGCCAGCTCCGGCGGACTAGCGGGAGGGGATACGCAGTATTTT. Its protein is CASSGGLAGGDTQYF. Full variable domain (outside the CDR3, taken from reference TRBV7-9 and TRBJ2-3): DTGVSQNPRHKITKRGQNVTFRCDPISEHNRLYWYRQTLGQGPEFLTYFQNEAQLEKSRLLSDRFSAERPKGSFSTLEIQRTEQGDSAMYLCASSGGLAGGDTQYFGPGTRLTVL.